This T cell receptor beta chain comes out of a study of CD8 T cells in ankylosing spondylitis. Study-level findings and limits: Earlier studies detected some motif variants in reactive arthritis synovial fluid and blood. Relatively scarce in peripheral blood, disease-linked clones were CD8+. Reportedly, disease-linked clones are significantly enriched in ankylosing spondylitis patients' matched synovial fluid. Ankylosing spondylitis blood seemed to carry a telltale TCR beta motif made of several highly homologous variants.

TCRdb reanalysed the 5' RACE reads using MiXCR and keeps one entry per CDR3 protein. The table shows about 96,000 distinct CDR3 sequences, with 25% to 35% occurring only once. This clonotype came up a few times. Antigen specificity is unknown. From germline, CDR1 is SGHRS and CDR2 YFSETQ. The CDR3 covers 15 residues. Trimming took 5 bases from V and 0 from J; bases not matched to a gene: 3. The chain joins TRBV5-1 to TRBJ2-1, with 9 bases lining up with TRBD1. The TCR comes from a male donor with ankylosing spondylitis or in good health (not recorded which). Sequencing used blood, either unsorted or a sorted T cell fraction (not recorded which). CDR3 coding DNA: TGCGCCAGCAGAGGGACAGGGAGCTCCTACAATGAGCAGTTCTTC. Protein: CASRGTGSSYNEQFF.